The entry below describes one TCR beta chain. The table lists this clonotype with many counts. The clone's antigen remains unknown. No base quality information exists; no much larger clone differs at one position. The time point label on this specimen signifies: patch test 2, 6 weeks after DPC sensitization. Read against the paper, the sample's treatment or condition label means: therapeutic diphenylcyclopropenone sensitization with weekly scalp DPC. At every patch-test visit, the blood draw took place before the patch test was put on. Patients were considered eligible if aged 18 to 70, diagnosed with alopecia and deemed suitable for DPC therapy, and patients were excluded if pregnant. Total RNA was isolated from unfractionated whole blood collected in Tempus Blood RNA tubes. The data were obtained in a study of human T cells and chemical hapten exposure (dated by TCRdb to about 2021). The study in broad terms: For sensitization, 2% DPC in acetone was applied to a 2 cm by 2 cm area of upper inner arm skin. The libraries were sequenced as a pool, and the TCR yield per sample differed mostly because of small variations in library volumes within the pool. Weekly therapeutic DPC doses were additionally applied to the scalp of patients throughout the roughly 25-week study period. The patient cohort, mostly female, included alopecia areata with under or over 50% scalp involvement, alopecia totalis and alopecia universalis. This study followed changes in the peripheral blood TCR repertoire in vivo during primary and secondary sensitization of alopecia patients to the hapten diphenylcyclopropenone (DPC). For TCR sequencing, blood came from 25 to 35 alopecia patients at anywhere from one to four time points (pre-sensitization, 2, 6 and 24 weeks). Patient blood was sampled pre-sensitization (week 0) and at 2, 6 and about 24 weeks after DPC sensitization. Patch testing on the upper back used Finn chambers containing 0.01% DPC, with scoring done after 6 days according to International Contact Dermatitis Research Group standards.

Library construction relied on RACE. TCRdb shows the sequencer as NextSeq 500. During library preparation, unique molecular identifiers were attached to individual cDNA molecules so that TCRs could be counted in a quantitative, reproducible way. For every blood RNA sample, sequencing covered both the TCR alpha and TCR beta chains. The paper's processing steps were these. A median of around 96,000 TCRs per sample was observed, with a range of about 20,000 to 700,000. The Decombinator software suite was used to annotate V, J and CDR3 in the TCR reads. For PS versus PT1 abundance plots, all samples were subsampled to the same number of TCRs (28,000). TCRs were defined as expanded if absent before sensitization and observed at least eight times at the 2-week time point. TCRdb trimmed public reads at Q25 via fastp, called clones via MiXCR and kept in-frame beta chains. Every CDR3 protein is listed once, alongside the most common genes and DNA of its rows. TCRdb, not the authors, supplied the V and J calls. Here the sample has around 100,000 distinct CDR3 sequences; 9.5% to 12% occur a single time. The ten largest clones capture roughly 3% of the sample.

The germline V gene supplies CDR1 SNHLY and CDR2 FYNNEI. Here V drops 10 bases and J drops 0 bases, and the junction holds 11 bases not matched to any gene. The cysteine opens and the phenylalanine closes a CDR3 of 16 amino acids. Of all the DNA, just the CDR3 is kept, 48 bases in frame from base 1. The study at large found these results: Because every patient had alopecia, a presumed autoimmune disease, the patients' immune response might differ from that of healthy individuals. Compared with pre-sensitization or healthy control sets, expanded TCRs formed significantly more large CDR3 similarity clusters, which is consistent with antigen-driven responses. After repeated subsampling, changes were observed in the strength of the expansion versus patch-test correlation and in the threshold at which the correlation became significant. DPC sensitization did not change the number of TCRs with a frequency above 1 in 1000, and there was no evidence of changes in global repertoire structure. Patch test score correlated positively with the number of PT1 expanded TCRs, reaching significance at thresholds 8, 16 and 32 but not at 4.

The V and J genes are TRBV2 and TRBJ1-4; TRBD1 matches 7 bases in the middle. The source is a woman aged 40 to 55 with alopecia areata. Some clones in this sample may be carry-over from other donors' samples. Here the sequenced sample was whole blood, taken in connection with sensitization to the hapten diphenylcyclopropenone (DPC). The nucleotide sequence is TGTGCCACCGGGACAGTGGGGTTTACAACTAATGAAAAACTGTTTTTT. Translated, it gives CATGTVGFTTNEKLFF.